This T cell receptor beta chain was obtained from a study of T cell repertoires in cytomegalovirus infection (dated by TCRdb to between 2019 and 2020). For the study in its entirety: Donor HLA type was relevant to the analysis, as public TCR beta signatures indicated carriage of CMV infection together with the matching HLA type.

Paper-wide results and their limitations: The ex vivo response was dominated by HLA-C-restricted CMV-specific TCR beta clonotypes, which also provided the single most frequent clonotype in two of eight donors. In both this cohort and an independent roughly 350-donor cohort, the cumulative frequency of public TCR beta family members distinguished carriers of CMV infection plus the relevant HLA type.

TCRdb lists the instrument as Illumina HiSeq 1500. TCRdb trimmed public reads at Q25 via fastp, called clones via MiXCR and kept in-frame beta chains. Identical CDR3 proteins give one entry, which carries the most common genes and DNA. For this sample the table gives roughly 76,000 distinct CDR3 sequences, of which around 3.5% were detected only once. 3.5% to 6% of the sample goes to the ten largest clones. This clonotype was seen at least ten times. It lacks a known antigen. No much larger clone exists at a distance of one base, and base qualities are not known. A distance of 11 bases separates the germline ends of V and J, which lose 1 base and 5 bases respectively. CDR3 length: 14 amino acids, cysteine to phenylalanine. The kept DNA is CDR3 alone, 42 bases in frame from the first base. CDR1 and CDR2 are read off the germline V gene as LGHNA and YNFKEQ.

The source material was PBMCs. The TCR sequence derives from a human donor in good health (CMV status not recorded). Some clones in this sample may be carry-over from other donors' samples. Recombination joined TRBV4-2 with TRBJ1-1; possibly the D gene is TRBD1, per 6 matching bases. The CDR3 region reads CASSQVGRGTEAFF. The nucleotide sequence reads TGTGCCAGCAGCCAAGTAGGCAGGGGTACTGAAGCTTTCTTT.